Each of the 23 T cell receptor beta chains below was sequenced from the same sample in a study of shared clonotypes between healthy human individuals. The table came from immunoSEQ multiplex PCR; TCRdb's copy has only in-frame clones and leaves some out. This table holds about 1,900,000 clones, about 95% found once. CD45RO-negative, CCR7-positively selected cells formed the naive CD8 fraction, excluding terminally differentiated effector memory CD45RA+ cells. The specimen sequenced was naive CD8+ T cells sorted from blood. The source of these receptors is a man aged 18 to 29 in good health.

The V and J genes are TRBV10-2 and TRBJ2-3; 9 nucleotides agree with TRBD2. The germline gives CDR1 WSHSY, CDR2 SAAADI. Unmatched junction bases numbered 6, after V lost 0 bases and J lost 2 bases. The CDR3 totals 17 residues. CDR3 residues: CASSESARGGYTDTQYF. The CDR3, as DNA: TGCGCCAGCAGTGAGTCGGCGCGGGGGGGGTACACAGATACGCAGTATTTT.

The chain uses TRBV6-5 and TRBJ2-7; possible D gene TRBD2, 5 bases. The CDR3 sequence is 13 residues long. The V gene lost 2 bases and the J gene lost 6 bases, with 11 bases spanning the gap. Per germline, CDR1 MNHEY and CDR2 SVGAGI. The DNA for the CDR3 is TGTGCCAGCAGTTACGCAGGCCGGGGCGAGCAGTACTTC. As protein: CASSYAGRGEQYF.

The chain has TRBV27 and TRBJ1-2; D remains ambiguous. Germline lookup yields CDR1 MNHEY and CDR2 SMNVEV (reference sequence). V lost 5 bases and J 8 bases, leaving 9 bases between the germline ends. This CDR3 comprises 11 residues. The CDR3 DNA sequence: TGTGCCAGCAGTAAAGGCAGAGGCTACACCTTC. Encoded protein: CASSKGRGYTF.

The chain uses TRBV7-9 and TRBJ1-2; D gene ambiguous. V lost 1 base and J 2 bases, leaving 14 bases between the germline ends. Germline V CDR1 and CDR2: SEHNR, FQNEAQ (reference sequence). The CDR3 totals 16 residues. CDR3 residues: CASSLDLAPTNYGYTF. The CDR3 coding sequence is TGTGCCAGCAGCTTAGATTTAGCTCCCACCAACTATGGCTACACCTTC.

The V call is TRBV6-6, the J call TRBJ1-6; D ambiguous. Trimming took 2 bases from V and 15 from J, leaving 11 bases between them. The CDR3 spans 12 residues. Germline V gene data show CDR1 as MNHNY and CDR2 as SVGAGI (reference sequence). In DNA form, the CDR3 reads TGTGCCAGCAGTTACCGCGACGTAGACCTCCACTTT. This gives the protein CASSYRDVDLHF.

J is TRBJ2-4 and V is TRBV21-1; TRBD1, the table's D call, was not compared with the DNA. TRBV21-1 is tagged as a pseudogene. There are 14 residues in the CDR3. Written as DNA, the CDR3 is TGTGCCTTTTTTCCGGCGACATCCAGCAACATTCAGTACTTC. As protein: CAFFPATSSNIQYF.

As concerns this clone: Given a much more abundant clone one base away, this may be a read error. The sample has other DNA sequences that encode this CDR3 too. This sequence joins TRBV6-5 and TRBJ2-7; maybe TRBD2 (5 bases). Looked up from germline, CDR1 is MNHEY and CDR2 is SVGAGI. This CDR3 has 13 residues. The V and J ends lost 4 bases and 0 bases respectively, with 7 bases between them. CDR3 amino acids: CASSLGSSYEQYF. The CDR3 DNA follows: TGTGCCAGCAGTTTGGGGAGCTCCTACGAGCAGTACTTC.

V usage is TRBV19 and J usage is TRBJ2-7; TRBD1 or TRBD2 may be the D gene (5 bases each). In germline, CDR1 is LNHDA, CDR2 SQIVND (reference sequence). V lost 4 bases to trimming and J lost 1 base, with 11 bases between them. The CDR3 extends over 14 amino acids. The DNA of the CDR3 is TGTGCCAGTAGTACCCGGGACGGGTCCTACGAGCAGTACTTC. Translation gives CASSTRDGSYEQYF.

This rearrangement joins TRBV10-3 to TRBJ2-3, with D uncertain. Germline CDR1 ENHRY, CDR2 SYGVKD. The V end lost 6 bases, the J end lost 2 bases, and 6 bases lay between the germline ends. CDR3 length: 12 amino acids. The CDR3 region has the DNA TGTGCCATCAGCCTAAACACAGATACGCAGTATTTT. Amino acid sequence: CAISLNTDTQYF.

As regards this clone: Within the sample, other DNA sequences also encode this same CDR3. The chain links TRBV30 to TRBJ1-1, with D uncertain. V lost 2 bases, J lost 3 bases, and 10 bases lay in between. The length of the CDR3 is 13 residues. Germline values: CDR1 GTSNPN, CDR2 SVGIG (reference sequence). Here the CDR3 reads CAWSLGRYTEAFF. The CDR3 DNA reads as TGTGCCTGGAGTCTAGGGAGATACACTGAAGCTTTCTTT. The whole variable domain, remainder taken from reference TRBV30 and TRBJ1-1, is SQTIHQWPATLVQPVGSPLSLECTVEGTSNPNLYWYRQAAGRGLQLLFYSVGIGQISSEVPQNLSASRPQDRQFILSSKKLLLSDSGFYLCAWSLGRYTEAFFGQGTRLTVV.

CDR3 loop: CASSEGERGGAETQYF. DNA for the CDR3: TGCGCCAGCAGTGAGGGCGAGCGGGGGGGCGCAGAGACCCAGTACTTC. The chain links TRBV10-2 to TRBJ2-5; 10 positions agree with TRBD2. Germline V gene sequence: CDR1 WSHSY, CDR2 SAAADI. The CDR3 runs to 16 residues. V shed 2 bases, J shed 4 bases, and the junction held 7 bases outside the gene matches.

The chain uses TRBV4-1 and TRBJ2-5; TRBD2 agrees at 10 bases. The germline V gene encodes CDR1 MGHRA and CDR2 YSYEKL. The V gene end was trimmed by 3 bases and the J gene end by 0 bases; junction bases not matched to a gene: 7. This CDR3 has 17 residues. CDR3 bases: TGCGCCAGCAGCCATCCCATCCTAGCGGGAGACCAAGAGACCCAGTACTTC. It yields the protein CASSHPILAGDQETQYF.

The chain couples TRBV2 to TRBJ2-7; 12 positions match TRBD1. The length of the CDR3 is 15 residues. The J segment lost 3 bases and the V segment lost 10 bases, leaving 10 bases of the junction unmatched. The germline gives CDR1 SNHLY, CDR2 FYNNEI. The DNA for the CDR3 is TGTGCCATCAGAAGCCGGGACAGGGGGCTCTACGAGCAGTACTTC. This encodes CAIRSRDRGLYEQYF.

This chain uses TRBV5-5 with TRBJ2-1; D is possibly TRBD1 (5 bases). The CDR3 loop spans 15 amino acids. The V gene lost 5 bases and the J gene lost 0 bases, with 12 bases spanning the gap. Germline V CDR1 and CDR2: SGHKS, YYEKEE (reference sequence). This chain's CDR3 is CASRPDRDSYNEQFF. Here the CDR3 DNA reads TGTGCCAGCAGACCTGACAGAGACTCCTACAATGAGCAGTTCTTC. The full variable domain, in which reference TRBV5-5 and TRBJ2-1 provide the parts outside the CDR3, is DAGVTQSPTHLIKTRGQQVTLRCSPISGHKSVSWYQQVLGQGPQFIFQYYEKEERGRGNFPDRFSARQFPNYSSELNVNALLLGDSALYLCASRPDRDSYNEQFFGPGTRLTVL.

The chain couples TRBV9 to TRBJ2-5; the match to TRBD1 covers 7 bases. Trimming removed 3 bases from V and 5 bases from J; junction bases left unmatched: 7. The germline V gene has CDR1 SGDLS and CDR2 YYNGEE. The CDR3 extends over 14 amino acids. This CDR3 is CASSETGFRETQYF. The CDR3 DNA sequence: TGTGCCAGCAGCGAGACAGGGTTCAGGGAGACCCAGTACTTC.

The chain combines TRBV5-4 with TRBJ2-1, with D hard to call. This CDR3 comprises 13 residues. V lost 6 bases and J lost 6, with 13 bases in between. CDR1 and CDR2 (germline): SGHNT, YYREEE (reference sequence). The CDR3 loop reads CASTLHAGNEQFF. The CDR3 DNA reads TGTGCCAGCACCCTCCACGCCGGCAATGAGCAGTTCTTC.

The CDR3 sequence: CASSPWTGGDSPLHF. The CDR3 DNA reads TGTGCCAGCAGTCCGTGGACAGGGGGCGATTCACCCCTCCACTTT. The rearrangement uses TRBV27 and TRBJ1-6; 11 bases map to TRBD1. The J segment lost 8 bases and the V segment lost 5 bases, leaving 5 bases of the junction unmatched. The germline V gene has CDR1 MNHEY and CDR2 SMNVEV (reference sequence). The CDR3 is 15 amino acids.

V gene TRBV6-1 combines with J gene TRBJ1-1, with D possibly being TRBD1 (5 bases). The germline gives CDR1 MNHNS, CDR2 SASEGT. The V end lost 5 bases, the J end lost 0 bases, and 10 bases lay between the germline ends. CDR3 length: 14 amino acids. The CDR3 region has the DNA TGTGCCAGCAGTCGCGGGACGGTGAACACTGAAGCTTTCTTT. The encoded protein is CASSRGTVNTEAFF.

The V and J genes are TRBV2 and TRBJ1-4; no clear D. This CDR3 comprises 14 residues. The germline CDR1 and CDR2 sequences are SNHLY and FYNNEI. Trimming took 2 bases from V and 7 from J, leaving 11 bases between them. The CDR3 loop reads CASSELSWPEKLFF. The CDR3 nucleotides read TGTGCCAGCAGTGAATTGTCATGGCCTGAAAAACTGTTTTTT.

The J gene is TRBJ2-3, the V gene TRBV29-1; 13 bases align to TRBD2. The germline V gene encodes CDR1 SQVTM and CDR2 ANQGSEA. The CDR3 has 15 residues. The V segment lost 5 bases and the J segment 4 bases; nucleotides outside the gene matches: 6. Written as DNA, the CDR3 is TGCAGCGTTCACACTAGCGGGGGGGTTGCAGATACGCAGTATTTT. It specifies CSVHTSGGVADTQYF.

The chain combines TRBV5-6 with TRBJ2-5; 8 nucleotides align to TRBD1. The germline gives CDR1 SGHDT, CDR2 YYEEEE. V gave up 3 bases and J gave up 3 bases; unmatched junction bases: 7. This CDR3 spans 15 amino acids. The CDR3 loop reads CASSWAMTGEETQYF. CDR3 sequence (DNA): TGTGCCAGCAGCTGGGCTATGACAGGGGAAGAGACCCAGTACTTC. The full variable domain, in which reference TRBV5-6 and TRBJ2-5 provide the parts outside the CDR3, is DAGVTQSPTHLIKTRGQQVTLRCSPKSGHDTVSWYQQALGQGPQFIFQYYEEEERQRGNFPDRFSGHQFPNYSSELNVNALLLGDSALYLCASSWAMTGEETQYFGPGTRLLVL.

This chain uses TRBV9 with TRBJ2-3; D is possibly TRBD1 (6 bases). The V end was cut by 1 base, the J end by 0 bases, with 9 bases between. The CDR3 extends over 15 amino acids. Germline lookup yields CDR1 SGDLS and CDR2 YYNGEE. Written as DNA, the CDR3 is TGTGCCAGCAGCGTATGGGACATCAGCACAGATACGCAGTATTTT. Its protein product is CASSVWDISTDTQYF.

This sequence joins TRBV21-1 and TRBJ2-2. TRBV21-1 is a pseudogene. This CDR3 is 10 amino acids long. CDR3 coding DNA: TGTGCCCCGCCCACCGGGGAGCTGTTTTTT. Its translation: CAPPTGELFF.